The next 2 T cell receptor beta chains were all read from a single sample in a study of radiation and T cells in renal cell carcinoma. Noted time point: blood 4 weeks post-SBRT, at nephrectomy. Documented treatment: 15 Gy SBRT to primary tumor, nephrectomy 4 weeks later. Sequencing used immunoSEQ multiplex PCR; TCRdb keeps in-frame clones, though not all of them. The table has some 78,000 clones, about 89% seen once. Sequenced here: blood, sampled from a patient whose treatment included radiotherapy and nephrectomy. The receptors derive from a woman in her seventies with renal cell carcinoma.

The gene calls are TRBV5-1 and TRBJ2-3; 13 nucleotides line up with TRBD2. The CDR3 has 16 amino acids. The junction had 4 bases not matched to a gene; V was cut back by 4 bases and J by 2 bases. The germline V gene has CDR1 SGHRS and CDR2 YFSETQ. This CDR3 is CASSTGLAGHTDTQYF. CDR3 sequence (DNA): TGCGCCAGCAGCACGGGACTAGCGGGGCACACAGATACGCAGTATTTT.

This clone came up once. The gene calls are TRBV6-1 and TRBJ2-3; TRBD2 matches at 9 bases. V gave up 6 bases and J gave up 2 bases; unmatched junction bases: 6. The germline V gene encodes CDR1 MNHNS and CDR2 SASEGT. This CDR3 region has 15 residues. The CDR3 region is CASRSSGTTTDTQYF. For the CDR3, the DNA is TGTGCCAGCAGATCTAGCGGGACAACCACAGATACGCAGTATTTT.